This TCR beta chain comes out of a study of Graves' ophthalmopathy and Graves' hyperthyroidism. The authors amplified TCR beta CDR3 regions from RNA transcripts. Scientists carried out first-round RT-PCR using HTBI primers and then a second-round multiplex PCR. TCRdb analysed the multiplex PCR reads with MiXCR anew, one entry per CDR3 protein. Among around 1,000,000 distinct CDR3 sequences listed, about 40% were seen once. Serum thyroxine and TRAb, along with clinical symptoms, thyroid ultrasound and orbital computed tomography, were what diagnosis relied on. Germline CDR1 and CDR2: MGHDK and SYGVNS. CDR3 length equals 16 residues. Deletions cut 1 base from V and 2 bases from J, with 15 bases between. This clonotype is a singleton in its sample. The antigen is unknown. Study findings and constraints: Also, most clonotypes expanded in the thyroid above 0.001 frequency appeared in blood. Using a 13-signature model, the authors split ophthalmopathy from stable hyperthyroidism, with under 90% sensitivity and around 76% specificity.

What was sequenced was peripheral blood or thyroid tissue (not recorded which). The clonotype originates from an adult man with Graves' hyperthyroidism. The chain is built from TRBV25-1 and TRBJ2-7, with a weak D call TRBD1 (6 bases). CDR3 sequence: CASSEFPGQGTYEQYF. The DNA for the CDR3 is TGTGCCAGCAGTGAATTCCCGGGGCAGGGGACCTACGAGCAGTACTTC.